This TCR beta chain derives from a study of shared clonotypes between healthy human individuals. About the study: A couple of women and a few men aged 18 to 49 served as donors. General observations from the study: Investigators expected sequencing depth to affect clonotype sharing among donors. In a few donors, around 5% of naive CD4 clonotypes appeared in common.

As concerns this clone: Antigen: not known.

CD45RO negativity and positive selection for CCR7 defined naive CD8 cells, a population that excluded terminally differentiated effector memory CD45RA+ cells. The CDR3 extends over 13 amino acids. Trimming shortened V by 5 bases and J by 2 bases, and 11 bases separated the two germline ends. Germline-derived CDR1 and CDR2 are SGHNT and YYREEE (reference sequence). Execution of the assay was at deep level. Profiling relied on immunoSEQ multiplex PCR, and the TCRdb table lists in-frame clones only, not all of them. The table records hundreds of thousands of clones, around 96% of them present only once.

The receptor was isolated from a woman aged 25-40 years in good health. Sequencing used naive CD8+ T cells sorted from blood. The J gene is TRBJ2-7, the V gene TRBV5-4; D possibly matches TRBD1 or TRBD2 (5 bases each). CDR3 DNA sequence: TGTGCCAGCAGTCCAGGGACGGCCTACGAGCAGTACTTC. It yields the protein CASSPGTAYEQYF.